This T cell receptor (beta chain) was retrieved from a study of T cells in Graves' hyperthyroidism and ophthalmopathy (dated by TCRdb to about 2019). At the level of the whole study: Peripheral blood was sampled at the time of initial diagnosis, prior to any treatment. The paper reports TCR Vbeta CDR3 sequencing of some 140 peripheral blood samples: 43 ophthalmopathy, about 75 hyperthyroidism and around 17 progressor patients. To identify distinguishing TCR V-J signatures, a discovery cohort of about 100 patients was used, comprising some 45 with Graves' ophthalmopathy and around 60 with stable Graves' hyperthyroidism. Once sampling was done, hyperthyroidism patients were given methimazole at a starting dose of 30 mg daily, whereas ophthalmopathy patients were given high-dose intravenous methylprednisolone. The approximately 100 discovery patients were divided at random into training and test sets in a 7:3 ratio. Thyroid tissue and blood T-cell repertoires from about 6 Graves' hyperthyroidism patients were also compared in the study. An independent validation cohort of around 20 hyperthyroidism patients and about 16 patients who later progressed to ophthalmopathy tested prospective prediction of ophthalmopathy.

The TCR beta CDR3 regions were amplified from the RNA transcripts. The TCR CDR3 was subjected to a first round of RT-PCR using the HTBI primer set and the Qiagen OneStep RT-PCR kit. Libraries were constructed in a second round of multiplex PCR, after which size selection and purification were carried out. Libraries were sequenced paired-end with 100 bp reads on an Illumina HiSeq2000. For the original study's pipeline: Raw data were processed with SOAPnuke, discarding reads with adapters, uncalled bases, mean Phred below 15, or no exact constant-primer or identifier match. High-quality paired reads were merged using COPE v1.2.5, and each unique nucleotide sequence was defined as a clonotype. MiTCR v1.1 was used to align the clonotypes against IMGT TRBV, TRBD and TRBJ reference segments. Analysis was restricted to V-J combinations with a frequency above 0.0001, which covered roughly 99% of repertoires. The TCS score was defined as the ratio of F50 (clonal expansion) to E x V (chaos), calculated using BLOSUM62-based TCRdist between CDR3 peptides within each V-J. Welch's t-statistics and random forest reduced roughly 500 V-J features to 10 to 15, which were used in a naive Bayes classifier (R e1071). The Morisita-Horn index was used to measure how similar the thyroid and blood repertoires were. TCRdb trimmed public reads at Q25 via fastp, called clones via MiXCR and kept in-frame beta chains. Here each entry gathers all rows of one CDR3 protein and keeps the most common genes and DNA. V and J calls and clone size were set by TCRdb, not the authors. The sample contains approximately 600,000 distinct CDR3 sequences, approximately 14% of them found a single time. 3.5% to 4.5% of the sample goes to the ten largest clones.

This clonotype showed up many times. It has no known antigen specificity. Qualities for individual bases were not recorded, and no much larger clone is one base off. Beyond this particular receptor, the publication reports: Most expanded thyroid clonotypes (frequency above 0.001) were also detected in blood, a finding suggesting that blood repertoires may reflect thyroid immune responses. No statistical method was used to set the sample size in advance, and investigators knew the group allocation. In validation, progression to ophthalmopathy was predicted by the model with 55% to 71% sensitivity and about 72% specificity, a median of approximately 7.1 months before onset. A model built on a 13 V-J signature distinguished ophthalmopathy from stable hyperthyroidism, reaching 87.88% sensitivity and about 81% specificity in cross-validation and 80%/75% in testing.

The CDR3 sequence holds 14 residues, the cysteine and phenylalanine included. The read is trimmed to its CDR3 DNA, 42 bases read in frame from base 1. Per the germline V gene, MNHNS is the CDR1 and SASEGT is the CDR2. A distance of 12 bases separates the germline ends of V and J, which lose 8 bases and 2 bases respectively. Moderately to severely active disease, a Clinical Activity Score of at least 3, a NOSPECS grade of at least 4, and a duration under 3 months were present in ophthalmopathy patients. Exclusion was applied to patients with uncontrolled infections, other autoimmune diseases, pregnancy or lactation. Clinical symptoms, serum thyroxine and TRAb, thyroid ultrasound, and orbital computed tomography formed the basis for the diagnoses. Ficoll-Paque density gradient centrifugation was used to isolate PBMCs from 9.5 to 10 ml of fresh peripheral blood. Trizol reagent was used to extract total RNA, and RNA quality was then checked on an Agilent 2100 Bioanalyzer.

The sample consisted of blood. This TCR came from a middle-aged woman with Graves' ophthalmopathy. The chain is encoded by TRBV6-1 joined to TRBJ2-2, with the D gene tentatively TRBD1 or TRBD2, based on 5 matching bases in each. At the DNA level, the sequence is TGTGCCAGCCAAATGGGGGTAAACACCGGGGAGCTGTTTTTT. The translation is CASQMGVNTGELFF.